This note documents a single TCR beta chain sequence. This sample is drawn from a study of glioma-infiltrating T cells after dendritic cell vaccination. The table came from immunoSEQ multiplex PCR; TCRdb's copy has only in-frame clones and leaves some out. The sample shows about 76,000 clones, roughly 84% of them seen only once. Indicated time point: after dendritic cell vaccination, including at tumor progression/relapse. This TCR was recovered from a human donor with glioblastoma. This sample comprised blood, obtained after dendritic cell vaccination.

The CDR3 DNA follows: TGTGCCAGCAGCTTAGCTCGGGGGGGGTCCTACGAGCAGTACTTC. It codes for CASSLARGGSYEQYF. The genes are TRBV7-6 and TRBJ2-7; 8 bases align to TRBD2. CDR3 length: 15 residues. The germline gives CDR1 SGHVS, CDR2 FNYEAQ. Trimming took 0 bases from V and 1 from J; bases not matched to a gene: 2.